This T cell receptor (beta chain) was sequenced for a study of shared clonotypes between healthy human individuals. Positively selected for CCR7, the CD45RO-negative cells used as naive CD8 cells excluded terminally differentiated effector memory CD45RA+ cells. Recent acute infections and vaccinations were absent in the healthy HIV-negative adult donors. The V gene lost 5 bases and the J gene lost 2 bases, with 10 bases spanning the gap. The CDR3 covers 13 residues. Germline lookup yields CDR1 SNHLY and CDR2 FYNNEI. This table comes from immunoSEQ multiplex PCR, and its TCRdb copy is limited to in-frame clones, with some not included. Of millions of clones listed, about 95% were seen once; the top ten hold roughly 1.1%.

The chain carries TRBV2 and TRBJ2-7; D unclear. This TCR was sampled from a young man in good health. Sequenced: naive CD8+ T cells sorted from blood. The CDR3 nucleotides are TGTGCCAGCAGTCCCGGCTATGCCTACGAGCAGTACTTC. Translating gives CASSPGYAYEQYF.